Below, one TCR beta chain is given with its context. Sequencing of TCR beta was carried out in blood CD8+ and CD4+ T cells. The multiple sclerosis controls, all treatment-naive patients, had relapsing-remitting disease that was stable or active. TEMRA cells were FACS-enriched, while CD8+ and CD4+ T cells were negatively isolated. The sample is drawn from a study of CD8 T cells in Susac syndrome. Random hexamers were used to reverse transcribe the RNA input (about 0.45 to 1 ug). Using its own MiXCR run on the immunoSEQ multiplex PCR reads, TCRdb lists one record per CDR3 protein. This table has about 130,000 distinct CDR3 sequences, approximately 90% appearing once. In germline, CDR1 is DFQATT, CDR2 SNEGSKA (reference sequence). The CDR3 consists of 12 residues. Trimming cost V 5 bases and J 5 bases, with 13 bases left between them.

The TCR was taken from a human donor with multiple sclerosis. Source material: CD8+ T cells from PBMCs. V usage is TRBV20-1 and J usage is TRBJ2-7; D tentatively reads TRBD1 or TRBD2 (5 bases each). CDR3: CSASGTVNEQYF. The DNA of the CDR3 is TGCAGTGCTTCCGGGACCGTCAACGAGCAGTACTTC.